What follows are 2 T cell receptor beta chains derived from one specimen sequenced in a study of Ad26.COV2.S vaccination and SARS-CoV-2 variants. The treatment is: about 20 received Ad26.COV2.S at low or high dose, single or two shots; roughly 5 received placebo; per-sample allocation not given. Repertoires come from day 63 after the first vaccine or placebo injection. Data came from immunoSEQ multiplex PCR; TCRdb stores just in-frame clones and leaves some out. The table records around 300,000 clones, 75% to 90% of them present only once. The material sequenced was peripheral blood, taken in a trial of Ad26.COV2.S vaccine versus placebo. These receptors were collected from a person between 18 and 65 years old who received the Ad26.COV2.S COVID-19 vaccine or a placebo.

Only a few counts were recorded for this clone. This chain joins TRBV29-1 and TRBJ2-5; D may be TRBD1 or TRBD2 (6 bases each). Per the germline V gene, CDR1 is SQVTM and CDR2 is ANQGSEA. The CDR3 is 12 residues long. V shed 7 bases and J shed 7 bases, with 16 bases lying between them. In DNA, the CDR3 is TGCAGCGAGGAGGGGGTACAGGGGACCCAGTACTTC. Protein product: CSEEGVQGTQYF.

As DNA, the CDR3 is TGTGCCAGCAGCTCTACAGGGTCCGGAGATACGCAGTATTTT. Its protein is CASSSTGSGDTQYF. The chain recombines TRBV7-8 with TRBJ2-3; a weak D match, TRBD1 (6 bases). V shed 4 bases and J shed 5 bases, with 13 bases lying between them. The CDR3 is 14 amino acids. The V gene's germline CDR1 is SGHVS and CDR2 FQNEAQ.